Shown below are 18 T cell receptor beta chains from a single sample sequenced in a study of T cells in Graves' hyperthyroidism and ophthalmopathy. The CDR3 regions of TCR beta were amplified from RNA transcripts. First-round RT-PCR targeting the TCR CDR3 was performed with the HTBI primer set. TCRdb ran MiXCR on the multiplex PCR reads and lists one entry per CDR3 protein. The table lists approximately 640,000 distinct CDR3 sequences, just under 45% of them singletons. What was sequenced was peripheral blood or thyroid tissue (not recorded which). These receptors all come from an adult man with Graves' disease, either hyperthyroidism or ophthalmopathy (not recorded which).

This clonotype was seen a single time. V gene TRBV20-1 combines with J gene TRBJ2-3, with a tentative D call TRBD1 (6 bases). Germline V gene sequence: CDR1 DFQATT, CDR2 SNEGSKA (reference sequence). The germline V and J ends were trimmed by 4 bases and 4 bases, with 15 bases remaining between them. CDR3 length: 14 residues. CDR3 in amino acids: CSATTTDSSDTQYF. The CDR3 region has the DNA TGCAGTGCTACCACCACGGACAGTTCAGATACGCAGTATTTT.

This clonotype has only a few counts. This chain joins TRBV20-1 and TRBJ1-3; TRBD1 matches at 9 bases. Germline values: CDR1 DFQATT, CDR2 SNEGSKA (reference sequence). The junction had 3 bases not matched to a gene; V was cut back by 5 bases and J by 4 bases. The CDR3 consists of 13 residues. The CDR3 protein is CSAAGQGGNTIYF. The CDR3 nucleotides read TGCAGTGCTGCTGGACAGGGGGGAAACACCATATATTTT.

This clonotype has at least ten counts. V usage is TRBV7-2 and J usage is TRBJ1-2; TRBD1 aligns across 7 bases. The CDR3 covers 12 residues. Germline CDR1 reads SGHTA; CDR2 reads FQGNSA. V lost 5 bases and J lost 7; bases outside the gene matches: 4. CDR3 region: CASSTTGLGYTF. As DNA, the CDR3 is TGTGCCAGCAGCACGACAGGGCTTGGCTACACCTTC. Complete variable domain (other parts from reference TRBV7-2 and TRBJ1-2): GAGVSQSPSNKVTEKGKDVELRCDPISGHTALYWYRQSLGQGLEFLIYFQGNSAPDKSGLPSDRFSAERTGGSVSTLTIQRTQQEDSAVYLCASSTTGLGYTFGSGTRLTVV.

This rearrangement joins TRBV12-3 or TRBV12-4 to TRBJ2-7; possible D gene TRBD2, 5 bases. The CDR3 length is 15 residues. V was cut by 6 bases and J by 0 bases, with 15 bases left in between. The CDR3 region has the DNA TGTGCCAGCAGGGCTAGTATAGCGAGCTCCTACGAGCAGTACTTC. This translates into CASRASIASSYEQYF.

The V and J genes are TRBV7-2 and TRBJ1-6; D remains ambiguous. With 6 bases removed from V and 0 bases from J, the gap between germline ends came to 9 bases. This CDR3 is built from 15 residues. CDR1 and CDR2 from the germline V gene are SGHTA and FQGNSA. This CDR3 is CASRPLSSYNSPLHF. CDR3 bases: TGTGCCAGCAGACCTTTAAGCTCCTATAATTCACCCCTCCACTTT. The whole variable domain, remainder taken from reference TRBV7-2 and TRBJ1-6, is GAGVSQSPSNKVTEKGKDVELRCDPISGHTALYWYRQSLGQGLEFLIYFQGNSAPDKSGLPSDRFSAERTGGSVSTLTIQRTQQEDSAVYLCASRPLSSYNSPLHFGNGTRLTVT.

The chain is built from TRBV20-1 and TRBJ1-1; D gene uncertain. The ends were cut back, 0 bases at V and 1 base at J, with 12 bases in the middle. CDR1 is DFQATT and CDR2 is SNEGSKA in the germline V gene (reference sequence). The CDR3 sequence is 15 residues long. CDR3: CSARDRVSGNTEAFF. CDR3 in DNA: TGCAGTGCTAGAGATCGTGTGTCCGGGAACACTGAAGCTTTCTTT.

In the case of this clonotype: At one end, the junction sequence differs from germline, possibly due to a read error. This rearrangement joins TRBV7-9 to TRBJ2-5; tentative D call: TRBD1 (6 bases). The CDR3 totals 12 residues. The germline V gene encodes CDR1 SEHNR and CDR2 FQNEAQ (reference sequence). CDR3 sequence: CASSLEGETRYF. For the CDR3, the DNA is TGTGCCAGCAGCTTAGAGGGGGAGACCCGGTACTTC.

This clonotype appeared many times. CDR3 coding DNA: TGTGCCAGCAGCTTAGGTACGGGGAGGACTGAAGCTTTCTTT. Its translation: CASSLGTGRTEAFF. The chain uses TRBV7-9 and TRBJ1-1; D call uncertain. With 1 base removed from V and 5 bases from J, the gap between germline ends came to 11 bases. The CDR3 sequence is 14 residues long. Germline CDR1 and CDR2: SEHNR and FQNEAQ (reference sequence).

This clonotype is a singleton in its sample. The junction shows a germline mismatch at one end, possibly a read error. The rearrangement uses TRBV19 and TRBJ1-1, with D maybe TRBD1 (5 bases). The CDR3 spans 17 residues. Germline V lookup: CDR1 LNHDA, CDR2 SQIVND (reference sequence). In nucleotides, the CDR3 is TGTGCCAGTAATATACTGGGCCAGGGCAGGATGAACACTGAAGCTTTCTTT. Translation: CASNILGQGRMNTEAFF.

This clonotype was counted many times. The chain employs TRBV10-3 and TRBJ1-5; D uncertain. This CDR3 is built from 15 residues. V shed 4 bases and J shed 0 bases, with 10 bases lying between them. CDR1 and CDR2 from the germline V gene are ENHRY and SYGVKD. The CDR3 loop reads CAISGTGDSNQPQHF. Written as DNA, the CDR3 is TGTGCCATCAGTGGGACTGGGGATAGCAATCAGCCCCAGCATTTT.

This clonotype has a count of ten or more. J is TRBJ2-7 and V is TRBV7-3, with a tentative D call TRBD2 (6 bases). Germline V gives CDR1 SGHTA, CDR2 FQGTGA. V lost 0 bases to trimming and J lost 2 bases, with 14 bases between them. This CDR3 region has 16 residues. DNA for the CDR3: TGTGCCAGCAGCTTAACGCGTACTAGCACCGCCTACGAGCAGTACTTC. Translation: CASSLTRTSTAYEQYF.

This clonotype was seen repeatedly, ten times or more. The CDR3 sequence is CAISRRDNSYEQYF. CDR3 DNA: TGTGCCATCAGTCGCCGGGACAATAGTTACGAGCAGTACTTC. The chain is built from TRBV10-3 and TRBJ2-7; maybe TRBD1 (6 bases). The CDR3 consists of 14 residues. The germline V gene has CDR1 ENHRY and CDR2 SYGVKD. The V end was cut by 5 bases, the J end by 4 bases, with 15 bases between.

V is TRBV24-1 and J is TRBJ1-2; 9 positions agree with TRBD1. The germline CDR1 and CDR2 sequences are KGHDR and SFDVKD. The CDR3 contains 15 residues. V was clipped by 9 bases and J by 3 bases; unmatched bases: 10. The CDR3 region is CATSRTGDPYYGYTF. The CDR3 DNA reads TGTGCCACCTCCCGGACAGGGGACCCCTACTATGGCTACACCTTC.

The CDR3 loop is CASSYMTGGYNEQFF. The CDR3 bases are TGTGCCAGCAGTTACATGACAGGTGGCTACAATGAGCAGTTCTTC. V is TRBV6-6 and J is TRBJ2-1; D might be TRBD1 (6 bases). CDR1 and CDR2 from the germline V gene are MNHNY and SVGAGI (reference sequence). Trimming left V 2 bases short and J 3 bases short, with 11 bases between. The CDR3 sequence is 15 residues long.

The chain links TRBV20-1 to TRBJ2-7, with D tentatively TRBD2 (6 bases). This CDR3 has 14 residues. V was shortened by 1 base and J by 4 bases, with 14 bases between the two germline ends. Germline loops: CDR1 DFQATT, CDR2 SNEGSKA (reference sequence). In DNA form, the CDR3 reads TGCAGTGCTAGAGTTGGGACTTCATTTTACGAGCAGTACTTC. Translated: CSARVGTSFYEQYF.

This rearrangement joins TRBV7-2 to TRBJ2-2; 8 positions agree with TRBD2. Trimming took 1 base from V and 6 from J; bases not matched to a gene: 7. CDR1 is SGHTA, CDR2 FQGNSA, per germline. This CDR3 is built from 16 residues. The CDR3 DNA reads as TGTGCCAGCAGCTTAGGCTGGCGGGAGGCCCCCGGGGAGCTGTTTTTT. Its translation: CASSLGWREAPGELFF.

In this sample, this clonotype turned up a few times. This chain uses TRBV19 with TRBJ2-2; 12 bases align to TRBD2. The V gene's germline CDR1 is LNHDA and CDR2 SQIVND (reference sequence). This CDR3 comprises 15 residues. V dropped 3 bases and J dropped 5; count of bases not matched to a gene: 1. The CDR3 coding sequence is TGTGCCAGTAGTATCGGACTAGCGGGGACCGGGGAGCTGTTTTTT. Translation gives CASSIGLAGTGELFF.

The V and J genes are TRBV5-8 and TRBJ1-5, with TRBD1 matching 8 bases. V lost 4 bases, J lost 6 bases, and 9 bases stayed unmatched. The germline V gene has CDR1 SGHTS and CDR2 YDEGEE. This CDR3 region has 15 residues. DNA for the CDR3: TGTGCCAGCAGCCTGGACAGGGTCGGTGGTCAGCCCCAGCATTTT. This codes for CASSLDRVGGQPQHF.